The 24 T cell receptor beta chains below all came from one sample that was sequenced in a study of OX40 agonist ivuxolimab in advanced cancers. Clones were sequenced by immunoSEQ multiplex PCR, and TCRdb holds only the in-frame ones, with some missing. The repertoire has about 64,000 clones, 80% to 85% of them found once; the top ten carry around 5%. The specimen comprised CD4+ or CD8+ T cells sorted from blood, sampled in a trial of the OX40 agonist ivuxolimab. All receptors derive from an adult with an advanced solid tumor such as melanoma, head and neck, liver or kidney cancer.

The CDR3: CASSLRRGLGNTEAFF. CDR3 in DNA: TGTGCCAGCAGTTTGAGGAGGGGGCTGGGAAACACTGAAGCTTTCTTT. This chain connects TRBV7-8 to TRBJ1-1; 7 nucleotides match TRBD1. Trimming cost V 6 bases and J 2 bases; bases outside gene matches: 12. CDR3 length: 16 residues. Germline V gene lookup returns CDR1 SGHVS and CDR2 FQNEAQ.

The chain has TRBV7-2 and TRBJ2-6; possibly TRBD1 or TRBD2 for D (5 bases each). The germline V and J ends were trimmed by 6 bases and 2 bases, with 11 bases remaining between them. The length of the CDR3 is 15 residues. The V gene's germline CDR1 is SGHTA and CDR2 FQGNSA. The DNA for the CDR3 is TGTGCCAGCAGGCTTAGGGGAGCTGGGGCCAACGTCCTGACTTTC. It translates to CASRLRGAGANVLTF.

V gene TRBV6-1 combines with J gene TRBJ2-2; D uncertain. The CDR3 totals 12 residues. The germline V and J ends were trimmed by 6 bases and 7 bases, with 9 bases remaining between them. Germline lookup yields CDR1 MNHNS and CDR2 SASEGT. The CDR3 DNA reads TGTGCCAGCAGGGGTCCGGACGGGGAGCTGTTTTTT. Amino acid sequence: CASRGPDGELFF.

The table lists this clone with a few counts. The chain uses TRBV13 and TRBJ2-2; no reliable D call. The germline V gene encodes CDR1 PRHDT and CDR2 FYEKMQ (reference sequence). The CDR3 length is 11 residues. The V end was cut by 3 bases, the J end by 9 bases, with 5 bases between. The DNA for the CDR3 is TGTGCCAGCAGCTTGTCTAGGGAGCTGTTTTTT. Its translation: CASSLSRELFF. The full variable domain, in which reference TRBV13 and TRBJ2-2 provide the parts outside the CDR3, is AAGVIQSPRHLIKEKRETATLKCYPIPRHDTVYWYQQGPGQDPQFLISFYEKMQSDKGSIPDRFSAQQFSDYHSELNMSSLELGDSALYFCASSLSRELFFGEGSRLTVL.

The chain has TRBV9 and TRBJ2-1; 8 nucleotides line up with TRBD2. Germline V gene lookup returns CDR1 SGDLS and CDR2 YYNGEE. There are 15 residues in the CDR3. After removal of 0 bases from V and 5 bases from J, the junction contained 4 bases not matched to a gene. CDR3 coding DNA: TGTGCCAGCAGCGTAGCGGGAGGGCCAAACAATGAGCAGTTCTTC. Protein sequence: CASSVAGGPNNEQFF.

This clone was observed a single time. The chain couples TRBV19 to TRBJ2-7; D is uncertain. Germline V lookup: CDR1 LNHDA, CDR2 SQIVND (reference sequence). The V gene lost 0 bases and the J gene lost 0 bases, with 9 bases spanning the gap. This CDR3 is 15 amino acids long. The CDR3 loop is CASSIERSGSYEQYF. The CDR3 nucleotides are TGTGCCAGTAGTATAGAGCGCAGTGGCTCCTACGAGCAGTACTTC.

This sequence joins TRBV19 and TRBJ2-7, with a weak D call TRBD1 (5 bases). The length of the CDR3 is 16 residues. V was trimmed by 5 bases and J by 1 base, leaving 18 bases between them. Germline assignment: CDR1 LNHDA and CDR2 SQIVND (reference sequence). CDR3 loop: CASSSPNDRESYEQYF. The CDR3 DNA reads TGTGCCAGTAGTTCACCAAACGACAGAGAATCCTACGAGCAGTACTTC.

The chain uses TRBV7-9 and TRBJ1-2, with D uncertain. This CDR3 has 13 amino acids. Trimming took off 5 bases at V and 8 bases at J, with 15 bases between the two ends. In germline, CDR1 is SEHNR, CDR2 FQNEAQ (reference sequence). The CDR3 region is CASSRSEGEGYTF. The CDR3 region has the DNA TGTGCCAGCAGCCGAAGCGAGGGCGAAGGCTACACCTTC.

The chain has TRBV7-9 and TRBJ2-7; TRBD1 agrees at 9 bases. V gave up 6 bases and J gave up 2 bases; unmatched junction bases: 2. The CDR3 has 13 amino acids. Per the germline V gene, CDR1 is SEHNR and CDR2 is FQNEAQ (reference sequence). The CDR3 DNA is TGTGCCAGCAGACAGGGGGCCGCCTACGAGCAGTACTTC. It is translated as CASRQGAAYEQYF.

The chain links TRBV18 to TRBJ2-2; the D gene could be TRBD1 or TRBD2 (6 bases each). The ends were cut back, 2 bases at V and 8 bases at J, with 18 bases in the middle. Germline V lookup: CDR1 KGHSH, CDR2 LQKENI. This CDR3 has 16 residues. This CDR3 reads CASSPAGGASRGELFF. DNA of the CDR3: TGTGCCAGCTCACCAGCCGGGGGCGCGAGTCGAGGGGAGCTGTTTTTT.

The rearrangement links TRBV9 to TRBJ2-3; no clear D gene. This CDR3 is built from 15 residues. Looked up from germline, CDR1 is SGDLS and CDR2 is YYNGEE. V dropped 0 bases and J dropped 0 bases, with 8 bases sitting between them. The CDR3: CASSVAAFSTDTQYF. For the CDR3, the DNA is TGTGCCAGCAGCGTAGCAGCGTTCAGCACAGATACGCAGTATTTT.

The V gene is TRBV19, the J gene TRBJ1-5; possible D gene TRBD1, 6 bases. CDR3 size: 14 residues. Per germline, CDR1 LNHDA and CDR2 SQIVND (reference sequence). Trimming left V 4 bases short and J 6 bases short, with 13 bases between. The CDR3 sequence: CASSTTGMGQPQHF. DNA for the CDR3: TGTGCCAGTAGTACGACAGGCATGGGTCAGCCCCAGCATTTT. Using reference TRBV19 and TRBJ1-5 for the parts outside the CDR3, the full variable domain is DGGITQSPKYLFRKEGQNVTLSCEQNLNHDAMYWYRQDPGQGLRLIYYSQIVNDFQKGDIAEGYSVSREKKESFPLTVTSAQKNPTAFYLCASSTTGMGQPQHFGDGTRLSIL.

The chain employs TRBV2 and TRBJ1-5; D is ambiguous. The CDR3 extends over 13 amino acids. The germline V gene has CDR1 SNHLY and CDR2 FYNNEI. The V and J ends lost 4 bases and 7 bases respectively, with 11 bases between them. CDR3 bases: TGTGCCAGCAGTGTAGGGCACAAGCAGCCCCAGCATTTT. Amino acids: CASSVGHKQPQHF.

The chain combines TRBV6-5 with TRBJ2-5, with a tentative D call TRBD2 (6 bases). The J call may be mistaken, given a closer DNA end match to TRBJ2-7. This CDR3 is built from 15 residues. CDR1 MNHEY and CDR2 SVGAGI come from the germline V gene. The CDR3 DNA is TGTGCCAGCAGTGGGCGCGGGGCAGGCTCCTACGAGCAGTACTTC. This translates into CASSGRGAGSYEQYF.

The CDR3 coding sequence is TGCGCCAGCAGCCAAGTAAGGGCAGGAGATGGCTACACCTTC. Translation gives CASSQVRAGDGYTF. This chain joins TRBV4-1 and TRBJ1-2; D is undetermined. The germline V and J ends were trimmed by 1 base and 6 bases, with 12 bases remaining between them. In germline, CDR1 is MGHRA, CDR2 YSYEKL. This CDR3 spans 14 amino acids.

The rearrangement joins TRBV7-3 to TRBJ2-3; D perhaps matches TRBD2 (6 bases). Germline V gene lookup returns CDR1 SGHTA and CDR2 FQGTGA. With 1 base removed from V and 0 bases from J, the gap between germline ends came to 8 bases. This CDR3 contains 15 residues. The CDR3 is CASSLNGGSTDTQYF. The CDR3 nucleotides are TGTGCCAGCAGCTTAAACGGGGGTAGCACAGATACGCAGTATTTT.

The chain recombines TRBV18 with TRBJ2-7; 10 bases match TRBD2. Germline CDR1 and CDR2: KGHSH and LQKENI. This CDR3 spans 15 amino acids. The V segment lost 3 bases and the J segment 4 bases; nucleotides outside the gene matches: 6. In DNA form, the CDR3 reads TGTGCCAGCTCACCCGGACTAGCGGAGGCTTACGAGCAGTACTTC. This gives the protein CASSPGLAEAYEQYF. Together with reference TRBV18 and TRBJ2-7, the CDR3 gives the full variable domain: NAGVMQNPRHLVRRRGQEARLRCSPMKGHSHVYWYRQLPEEGLKFMVYLQKENIIDESGMPKERFSAEFPKEGPSILRIQQVVRGDSAAYFCASSPGLAEAYEQYFGPGTRLTVT.

The chain carries TRBV6-1 and TRBJ2-7; D call uncertain. Trimming shortened V by 4 bases and J by 9 bases, and 19 bases separated the two germline ends. This CDR3 has 14 residues. In germline, CDR1 is MNHNS, CDR2 SASEGT. CDR3 sequence reads: CASSGLDYGAGQYF. CDR3 sequence (DNA): TGTGCCAGCAGTGGCCTCGATTACGGCGCCGGGCAGTACTTC.

This clone was counted a few times. The CDR3, as DNA: TGTGCCAGCCACTACGAGCAGTACTTC. It encodes CASHYEQYF. V is TRBV7-4 and J is TRBJ2-7; unclear D gene. Trimming shortened V by 8 bases and J by 3 bases, and 2 bases separated the two germline ends. Germline lookup yields CDR1 SGHVT and CDR2 SQSDAQ. CDR3 size: 9 residues.

The chain is built from TRBV5-1 and TRBJ2-5; 10 bases match TRBD1. The CDR3 has 15 residues. Germline CDR1 reads SGHRS; CDR2 reads YFSETQ. V shed 4 bases and J 4 bases; nucleotides not matched to a gene: 7. The CDR3 sequence is CASSVTGTGVETQYF. In DNA form, the CDR3 reads TGCGCCAGCAGCGTAACCGGGACAGGGGTAGAGACCCAGTACTTC.

This chain connects TRBV5-5 to TRBJ1-1; D is perhaps TRBD1 (5 bases). Germline V gives CDR1 SGHKS, CDR2 YYEKEE (reference sequence). The CDR3 is 14 amino acids. V lost 2 bases, J lost 1 base, and 9 bases lay in between. The CDR3 spells CASSLRGPNTEAFF. CDR3 coding DNA: TGTGCCAGCAGCTTACGGGGACCGAACACTGAAGCTTTCTTT.

This CDR3 is CASSQKGTGWYEQYF. Written as DNA, the CDR3 is TGTGCCAGCAGTCAAAAAGGGACAGGGTGGTACGAGCAGTACTTC. The chain uses TRBV6-4 and TRBJ2-7; 9 positions agree with TRBD1. The CDR3 extends over 15 amino acids. Germline V gene data show CDR1 as MRHNA and CDR2 as SNTAGT. The J segment lost 4 bases and the V segment lost 5 bases, leaving 9 bases of the junction unmatched.

J is TRBJ2-5 and V is TRBV5-1; D perhaps matches TRBD1 (5 bases). Germline CDR1 is SGHRS and CDR2 is YFSETQ. Between the trimmed V and J ends, which lost 5 bases and 1 base, there was a span of 12 bases. The CDR3 is 14 amino acids. The CDR3 nucleotides are TGCGCCAGCAGTCGCCAGGGAACCCAAGAGACCCAGTACTTC. Protein sequence: CASSRQGTQETQYF.

V and J are TRBV9 and TRBJ1-6; 10 bases align to TRBD1. Germline V CDR1 and CDR2: SGDLS, YYNGEE. The CDR3 is made up of 14 amino acids. V trimming: 2 bases; J trimming: 9 bases; junction bases outside the gene matches: 2. Here the CDR3 DNA reads TGTGCCAGCAGCGTGGGACAGGGGAGTTCACCCCTCCACTTT. Its translation: CASSVGQGSSPLHF.